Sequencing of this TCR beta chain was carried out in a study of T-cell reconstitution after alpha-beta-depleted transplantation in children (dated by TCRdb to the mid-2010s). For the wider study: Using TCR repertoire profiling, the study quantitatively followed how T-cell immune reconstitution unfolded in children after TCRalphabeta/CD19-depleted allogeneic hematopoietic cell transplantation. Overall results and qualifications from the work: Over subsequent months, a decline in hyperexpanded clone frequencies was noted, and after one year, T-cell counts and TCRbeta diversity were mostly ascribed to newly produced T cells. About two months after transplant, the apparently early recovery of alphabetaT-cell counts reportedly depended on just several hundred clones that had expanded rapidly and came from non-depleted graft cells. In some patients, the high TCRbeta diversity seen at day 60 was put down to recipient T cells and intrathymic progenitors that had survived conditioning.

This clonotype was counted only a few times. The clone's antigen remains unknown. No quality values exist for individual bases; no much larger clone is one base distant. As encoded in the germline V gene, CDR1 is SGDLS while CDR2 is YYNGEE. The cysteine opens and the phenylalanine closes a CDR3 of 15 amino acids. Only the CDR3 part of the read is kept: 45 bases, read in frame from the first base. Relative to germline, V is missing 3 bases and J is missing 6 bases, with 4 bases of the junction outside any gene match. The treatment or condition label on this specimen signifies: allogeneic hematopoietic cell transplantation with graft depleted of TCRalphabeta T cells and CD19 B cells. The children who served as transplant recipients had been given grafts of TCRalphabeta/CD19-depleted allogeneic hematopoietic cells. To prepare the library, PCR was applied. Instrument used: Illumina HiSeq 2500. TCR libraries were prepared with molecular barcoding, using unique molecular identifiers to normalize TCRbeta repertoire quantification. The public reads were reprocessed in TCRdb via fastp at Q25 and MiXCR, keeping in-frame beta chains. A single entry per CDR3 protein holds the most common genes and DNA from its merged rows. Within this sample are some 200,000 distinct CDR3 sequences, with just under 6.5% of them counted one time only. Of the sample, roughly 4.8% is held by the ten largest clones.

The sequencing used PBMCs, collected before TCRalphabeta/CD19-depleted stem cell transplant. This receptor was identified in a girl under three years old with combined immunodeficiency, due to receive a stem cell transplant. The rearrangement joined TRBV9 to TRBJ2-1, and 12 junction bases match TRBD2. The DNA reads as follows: TGTGCCAGCAGCGCTAGCGGGGGGGTCTTCAATGAGCAGTTCTTC. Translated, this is CASSASGGVFNEQFF.